Listed here are 14 T cell receptor beta chains from one sample, sequenced in a study of regulatory T cells in long-lasting Graves disease. Regarding time point: newly diagnosed GD, antithyroid drugs for less than 3 months. With RNA extracted from PBMCs as input, the TCR library was made. Combining iRepertoire HTBI primers with Arm-PCR of CDR3 regions, the authors built TCR beta libraries. Each CDR3 protein gets one entry after TCRdb re-called the multiplex PCR reads with MiXCR. The sample contains roughly 320,000 distinct CDR3 sequences, 16% of which appear only once. The same data also went into a second study, on T cells in Graves' hyperthyroidism and ophthalmopathy.

Source: peripheral blood mononuclear cells (PBMCs), taken at new diagnosis, from a patient treated with antithyroid drugs. These receptors came from a man aged 40-49 years with Graves disease.

The table lists this clonotype with many counts. V and J are TRBV5-1 and TRBJ2-1; 8 positions match TRBD1. Germline V lookup: CDR1 SGHRS, CDR2 YFSETQ. This CDR3 region has 16 residues. The V and J ends lost 3 bases and 4 bases, in that order; junction bases with no gene match: 9. The CDR3 loop reads CASSSQGAPQYNEQFF. The CDR3 nucleotides are TGCGCCAGCAGCTCTCAGGGGGCCCCACAATACAATGAGCAGTTCTTC.

The rearrangement uses TRBV3-1 and TRBJ2-1, with 9 bases fitting TRBD1. Germline assignment: CDR1 LGHDT and CDR2 YNNKEL (reference sequence). The CDR3 extends over 14 amino acids. V shed 6 bases and J 8 bases; nucleotides not matched to a gene: 8. CDR3 DNA sequence: TGTGCCAGCAGTCCACAGGGGGCGTATCATGAGCAGTTCTTC. This codes for CASSPQGAYHEQFF.

This clonotype was recorded a few times. This may stem from a read error, because a much larger clone lies one nucleotide away. The chain joins TRBV2 to TRBJ2-5; D is unresolved. The last part of the DNA fits TRBJ2-1 better; the J call may be wrong. Germline V lookup: CDR1 SNHLY, CDR2 FYNNEI. CDR3 size: 13 residues. CDR3 in DNA: TGTGCCAGCAGTGAGGGGTTACAAGAGACCCAGTTCTTC. The encoded protein is CASSEGLQETQFF.

This clonotype appeared many times. The chain is built from TRBV3-1 and TRBJ1-1; no definite D call. The CDR3 runs 13 residues. With 2 bases removed from V and 7 bases from J, the gap between germline ends came to 11 bases. CDR1 is LGHDT, CDR2 YNNKEL, per germline (reference sequence). The DNA of the CDR3 is TGTGCCAGCAGCCAAAAATCGGCGCGTGAAGCTTTCTTT. Its protein product is CASSQKSAREAFF.

In its sample, this clonotype was seen many times. The chain employs TRBV5-5 and TRBJ2-7, with 7 bases aligning to TRBD2. Germline V gene sequence: CDR1 SGHKS, CDR2 YYEKEE (reference sequence). The CDR3 has 14 residues. The ends lost 1 base at V and 1 base at J; junction bases unmatched: 2. CDR3: CASSLSGKSYEQYF. The CDR3 DNA reads as TGTGCCAGCAGCTTGAGCGGGAAATCCTACGAGCAGTACTTC.

In this sample, this clonotype turned up many times. The chain combines TRBV24-1 with TRBJ2-5; TRBD1 aligns across 8 bases. V dropped 5 bases and J dropped 5; count of bases not matched to a gene: 9. CDR3 length equals 15 residues. Per germline, CDR1 KGHDR and CDR2 SFDVKD. The CDR3 nucleotides read TGTGCCACCAGTGCTGGCAGGGGGCTGGTGGAGACCCAGTACTTC. This translates into CATSAGRGLVETQYF.

The chain recombines TRBV4-2 with TRBJ1-4, with 8 bases identical to TRBD1. The CDR3 contains 15 residues. The germline CDR1 and CDR2 sequences are LGHNA and YNFKEQ. With V trimmed by 1 base and J by 6 bases, 4 bases remained unmatched. In DNA form, the CDR3 reads TGTGCCAGCAGCCAAGCGTCGGGACAGGATGAAAAACTGTTTTTT. Translation gives CASSQASGQDEKLFF.

This clonotype came up many times. Sequence at one end of the junction differs from germline and may be a read error. The chain couples TRBV5-1 to TRBJ1-4; D gene unclear. CDR3 length: 16 residues. The germline gives CDR1 SGHRS, CDR2 YFSETQ. CDR3 residues: CASSPRGAATNEKLFF. CDR3 bases: TGTGCCAGCAGCCCCCGGGGTGCAGCAACTAATGAAAAACTGTTTTTT. The full variable domain, completed using reference TRBV5-1 and TRBJ1-4, is KAGVTQTPRYLIKTRGQQVTLSCSPISGHRSVSWYQQTPGQGLQFLFEYFSETQRNKGNFPGRFSGRQFSNSRSEMNVSTLELGDSALYLCASSPRGAATNEKLFFGSGTQLSVL.

Comment on this clonotype: This likely stems from a read error, as it lies one base from a far larger clone. This is likely a read error, given that the CDR3 carries no conserved phenylalanine or tryptophan at its end. The chain carries TRBV24-1 and TRBJ2-7; either TRBD1 or TRBD2 may supply D (5 bases each). Germline CDR1 is KGHDR and CDR2 is SFDVKD. The CDR3 extends over 13 amino acids. Trimming stripped 11 bases from V and 2 bases from J, with 15 bases between. The CDR3 sequence: CASKKRGPYEQYL. The CDR3 nucleotides read TGTGCCAGCAAAAAGAGGGGCCCCTACGAGCAGTACCTC.

Points on this clonotype: This clone may be a read error of a much larger clone one base away. V usage is TRBV6-5 and J usage is TRBJ2-2, with a tentative D call TRBD2 (5 bases). The CDR3 is 14 residues long. Germline V gives CDR1 MNHEY, CDR2 SVGAGI. In DNA form, the CDR3 reads TGTGCCAGCAGTTTCGTCAAGTACACCGGGAAGCTGTTTTTT. Its translation is CASSFVKYTGKLFF.

This clonotype was detected a few times. V is TRBV5-1 and J is TRBJ1-6; D unresolved. The germline CDR1 and CDR2 sequences are SGHRS and YFSETQ. Deletions cut 0 bases from V and 0 bases from J, with 13 bases between. CDR3 length equals 18 residues. CDR3 nucleotides: TGCGCCAGCAGCTTGGCCGGCAGCCAAAGCTCCTATAATTCACCCCTCCACTTT. Translation gives CASSLAGSQSSYNSPLHF.

The chain combines TRBV6-2 or TRBV6-3 with TRBJ1-3; D gene uncertain. The CDR3 extends over 15 amino acids. Germline lookup yields CDR1 MNHEY and CDR2 SVGEGT. Trimming removed 6 bases at V and 0 bases at J, with 12 bases between. Written as DNA, the CDR3 is TGTGCCAGCAGGCTACAGTCTTCCTCTGGAAACACCATATATTTT. Translated, it gives CASRLQSSSGNTIYF.

A few counts support this clonotype. This chain's CDR3 is CASSQVNRGSYNEQFF. CDR3 in DNA: TGTGCCAGCAGCCAAGTTAACAGGGGCTCCTACAATGAGCAGTTCTTC. The rearrangement uses TRBV3-1 and TRBJ2-1; 7 bases map to TRBD1. With V trimmed by 1 base and J by 0 bases, 3 bases remained unmatched. CDR1 LGHDT and CDR2 YNNKEL come from the germline V gene (reference sequence). This CDR3 is 16 amino acids long.

This clonotype was counted ten times or more. The V call is TRBV28, the J call TRBJ1-1, with D maybe TRBD1 (6 bases). The length of the CDR3 is 12 residues. V shed 2 bases and J shed 11 bases, with 12 bases lying between them. The V gene's germline CDR1 is MDHEN and CDR2 SYDVKM. The DNA for the CDR3 is TGTGCCAGCAGTTTACGGTGGGGGCAGGCTTTCTTT. It translates to CASSLRWGQAFF.